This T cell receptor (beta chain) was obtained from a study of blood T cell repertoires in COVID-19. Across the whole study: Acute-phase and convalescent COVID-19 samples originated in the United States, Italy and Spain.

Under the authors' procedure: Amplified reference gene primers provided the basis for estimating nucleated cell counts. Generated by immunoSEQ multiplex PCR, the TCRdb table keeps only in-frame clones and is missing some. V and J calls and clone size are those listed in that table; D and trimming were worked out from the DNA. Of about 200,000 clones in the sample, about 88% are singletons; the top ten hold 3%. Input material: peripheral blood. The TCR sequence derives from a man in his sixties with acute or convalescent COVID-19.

CDR3 coding DNA: TGTGCCAGCAGTTCATACAGGGCCACTGAAGCTTTCTTT. This sequence encodes CASSSYRATEAFF. This chain uses TRBV27 with TRBJ1-1, with D maybe TRBD1 (6 bases). The CDR3 sequence is 13 residues long. Deletions cut 4 bases from V and 4 bases from J, with 10 bases between. The V gene's germline CDR1 is MNHEY and CDR2 SMNVEV (reference sequence).